The clone carrying this T cell receptor beta chain was seen a single time. The germline gives CDR1 SGHTA, CDR2 FQGNSA. Trimming left V 1 base short and J 6 bases short, with 7 bases between. The CDR3 runs to 14 residues. This record belongs to a study of blood T cell repertoires in COVID-19. Study in general: Specimens from acute and convalescent COVID-19 originated in the United States, Italy and Spain.

In the original workflow: Cell counts per sample came from amplifying reference gene primers. The data were produced by immunoSEQ multiplex PCR, yet TCRdb's version contains in-frame clones alone and is incomplete. V and J calls and clone size come straight from that table; D and trimming were deduced from the DNA. Of 150,000 to 200,000 clones in the sample, roughly three quarters were seen once. The receptor was isolated from a woman aged 40 to 55 with COVID-19, enrolled during active disease. The chain combines TRBV7-2 with TRBJ1-6; D is undetermined. The material sequenced was peripheral blood. The CDR3 reads CASSLGSVNSPLHF. The CDR3 region has the DNA TGTGCCAGCAGCTTAGGCTCAGTTAATTCACCCCTCCACTTT.